Listed here are 19 T cell receptor beta chains from one sample, sequenced in a study of OX40 agonist ivuxolimab in advanced cancers. TCRdb keeps only in-frame clones here, not all; method: immunoSEQ multiplex PCR. The sample holds 95,000 to 150,000 clones, approximately 92% seen once. The material was CD4+ or CD8+ T cells sorted from blood, obtained in a trial of the OX40 agonist ivuxolimab. These receptors came from an adult with an advanced solid tumor such as melanoma, head and neck, liver or kidney cancer.

The rearrangement links TRBV7-2 to TRBJ2-3; 7 nucleotides line up with TRBD2. Germline V CDR1 and CDR2: SGHTA, FQGNSA. V gave up 5 bases and J gave up 4 bases; unmatched junction bases: 6. The CDR3 consists of 14 residues. The CDR3 protein is CASSPTSVADTQYF. The CDR3 DNA sequence: TGTGCCAGCAGCCCCACTAGCGTTGCAGATACGCAGTATTTT.

The V and J genes are TRBV6-1 and TRBJ1-2, with D perhaps matching TRBD1 (5 bases). The CDR3 covers 14 residues. Germline V CDR1 and CDR2: MNHNS, SASEGT. V was cut by 6 bases and J by 0 bases, with 11 bases left in between. CDR3 nucleotides: TGTGCCAGCAGGGGGCTGACCGCTAACTATGGCTACACCTTC. As protein: CASRGLTANYGYTF.

The V gene is TRBV19, the J gene TRBJ1-1; 9 nucleotides agree with TRBD1. V lost 3 bases and J lost 0; bases outside the gene matches: 8. CDR3 length equals 17 residues. Germline V lookup: CDR1 LNHDA, CDR2 SQIVND (reference sequence). Written as DNA, the CDR3 is TGTGCCAGTAGTATTGGGGACAGGGTCTTCATGAACACTGAAGCTTTCTTT. Protein: CASSIGDRVFMNTEAFF.

The chain recombines TRBV6-6 with TRBJ1-2; D is ambiguous. V dropped 6 bases and J dropped 6 bases, with 17 bases sitting between them. Germline values: CDR1 MNHNY, CDR2 SVGAGI (reference sequence). The CDR3 has 14 amino acids. CDR3 amino acids: CASRRPGPGNGYTF. The CDR3 nucleotides read TGTGCCAGCAGGAGGCCGGGTCCTGGAAATGGCTACACCTTC.

This clone is a singleton in its sample. The chain is built from TRBV2 and TRBJ2-1, with D perhaps matching TRBD1 or TRBD2 (6 bases each). The CDR3 covers 16 residues. The germline V and J ends were trimmed by 6 bases and 6 bases, with 21 bases remaining between them. Germline CDR1 SNHLY, CDR2 FYNNEI. CDR3 sequence reads: CASRTSGARLTNEQFF. The DNA for the CDR3 is TGTGCCAGCAGAACCTCGGGGGCGAGGTTAACCAATGAGCAGTTCTTC.

V is TRBV2 and J is TRBJ1-4, with 9 nucleotides matching TRBD1. Looked up from germline, CDR1 is SNHLY and CDR2 is FYNNEI. This CDR3 is 15 amino acids long. The junction had 4 bases not matched to a gene; V was cut back by 7 bases and J by 1 base. Written as DNA, the CDR3 is TGTGCCAGCATGGGACAGGGTCTAACTAATGAAAAACTGTTTTTT. It is translated as CASMGQGLTNEKLFF.

The rearrangement joins TRBV11-3 to TRBJ2-7; 7 positions match TRBD2. Losses at the gene ends were 5 bases for V and 6 bases for J; bases not matched to a gene: 10. Germline assignment: CDR1 SGHNT and CDR2 YENEEA. The CDR3 is made up of 14 amino acids. CDR3 sequence reads: CASSAGVAASEQYF. The CDR3, as DNA: TGTGCCAGCAGCGCGGGGGTGGCCGCAAGCGAGCAGTACTTC.

A single count supports this clone. The J gene is TRBJ2-7, the V gene TRBV15; TRBD2 agrees at 8 bases. Germline loops: CDR1 LNHNV, CDR2 YYDKDF (reference sequence). The CDR3 totals 16 residues. Trimming cost V 3 bases and J 1 base; bases outside gene matches: 8. The CDR3 DNA reads as TGTGCCACCAGCAGGGGACTAGGGGGGGATTCCTACGAGCAGTACTTC. This sequence encodes CATSRGLGGDSYEQYF.

This chain joins TRBV9 and TRBJ2-3; 8 bases match TRBD2. Losses at the gene ends were 7 bases for V and 4 bases for J; bases not matched to a gene: 5. CDR1 and CDR2 (germline): SGDLS, YYNGEE. This CDR3 has 13 amino acids. The CDR3 here is CASASGGSDTQYF. DNA for the CDR3: TGTGCCAGCGCCAGCGGGGGCTCAGATACGCAGTATTTT.

The chain combines TRBV28 with TRBJ1-2, with 10 bases that match TRBD1. The junction had 10 bases not matched to a gene; V was cut back by 7 bases and J by 5 bases. Germline V CDR1 and CDR2: MDHEN, SYDVKM. CDR3 size: 15 residues. CDR3 sequence (DNA): TGTGCCAGCACCCGCAGCTGGACAGGGGGGTATGGCTACACCTTC. This codes for CASTRSWTGGYGYTF.

This clone was recorded a few times. The V gene is TRBV15, the J gene TRBJ1-4; D is possibly TRBD1 (6 bases). The CDR3 covers 17 residues. V gave up 0 bases and J gave up 5 bases, with 16 bases separating them. CDR1 LNHNV and CDR2 YYDKDF come from the germline V gene (reference sequence). The CDR3 loop is CATSRERVGTGNEKLFF. The CDR3 bases are TGTGCCACCAGCAGAGAACGAGTGGGAACAGGGAATGAAAAACTGTTTTTT.

The J gene is TRBJ2-3, the V gene TRBV5-4, with 15 positions matching TRBD2. The CDR3 is 14 residues long. V lost 4 bases to trimming and J lost 10 bases; unmatched junction nucleotides: 4. CDR1 SGHNT and CDR2 YYREEE come from the germline V gene (reference sequence). CDR3 nucleotides: TGTGCCAGCAGCCAGGGGACTAGCGGGGGGCCGCAGTATTTT. Amino acid sequence: CASSQGTSGGPQYF.

The CDR3 region is CASSEVLGTDSNQPQHF. The CDR3 bases are TGTGCCAGCAGTGAAGTCCTAGGGACGGACAGCAATCAGCCCCAGCATTTT. This chain links TRBV6-1 with TRBJ1-5, with D perhaps matching TRBD1 (5 bases). Per the germline V gene, CDR1 is MNHNS and CDR2 is SASEGT. This CDR3 has 17 amino acids. Trimming stripped 1 base from V and 1 base from J, with 14 bases between.

The chain recombines TRBV18 with TRBJ2-2; D possibly corresponds to TRBD1 (5 bases). The length of the CDR3 is 14 residues. Germline CDR1 is KGHSH and CDR2 is LQKENI. Deletions cut 0 bases from V and 7 bases from J, with 9 bases between. In DNA form, the CDR3 reads TGTGCCAGCTCACCACCAGGGGATCACGGGGAGCTGTTTTTT. This gives the protein CASSPPGDHGELFF.

The chain employs TRBV27 and TRBJ2-3; 7 bases line up with TRBD1. Germline V CDR1 and CDR2: MNHEY, SMNVEV (reference sequence). V was pared by 6 bases and J by 4 bases, with 4 bases of the junction left unmatched. This CDR3 spans 13 amino acids. CDR3 coding DNA: TGTGCCAGCAGGACACAGGGGTCAGATACGCAGTATTTT. Its translation: CASRTQGSDTQYF.

This sequence joins TRBV11-2 and TRBJ2-3, with D possibly matching TRBD2 (5 bases). In germline, CDR1 is SGHAT, CDR2 FQNNGV. The CDR3 sequence is 13 residues long. V gave up 4 bases and J gave up 5 bases, with 10 bases separating them. CDR3 region: CASSSRVIDTQYF. The CDR3 nucleotides are TGTGCCAGCAGCTCGCGGGTTATAGATACGCAGTATTTT.

The V gene is TRBV2, the J gene TRBJ1-6; D call uncertain. Trimming cost V 3 bases and J 0 bases, with 6 bases left between them. The CDR3 contains 15 residues. Germline V lookup: CDR1 SNHLY, CDR2 FYNNEI. The DNA for the CDR3 is TGTGCCAGCAGTGAGTCACGCTCCTATAATTCACCCCTCCACTTT. It is translated as CASSESRSYNSPLHF. The full variable domain, its missing parts supplied by reference TRBV2 and TRBJ1-6, is EPEVTQTPSHQVTQMGQEVILRCVPISNHLYFYWYRQILGQKVEFLVSFYNNEISEKSEIFDDQFSVERPDGSNFTLKIRSTKLEDSAMYFCASSESRSYNSPLHFGNGTRLTVT.

This chain joins TRBV5-1 and TRBJ1-4, with D perhaps matching TRBD1 (6 bases). Germline V gives CDR1 SGHRS, CDR2 YFSETQ. V was cut by 4 bases and J by 0 bases, with 10 bases left in between. The CDR3 has 15 amino acids. CDR3 region: CASSPDRPTNEKLFF. The CDR3, as DNA: TGCGCCAGCAGCCCGGACAGACCAACTAATGAAAAACTGTTTTTT.

The genes are TRBV6-6 and TRBJ2-7; weak D call: TRBD1 (5 bases). Germline V gene data show CDR1 as MNHNY and CDR2 as SVGAGI (reference sequence). V was pared by 2 bases and J by 7 bases, with 12 bases between. The CDR3 length is 13 residues. Here the CDR3 reads CASSYPQAGEQYF. Written as DNA, the CDR3 is TGTGCCAGCAGTTACCCGCAAGCAGGGGAGCAGTACTTC.